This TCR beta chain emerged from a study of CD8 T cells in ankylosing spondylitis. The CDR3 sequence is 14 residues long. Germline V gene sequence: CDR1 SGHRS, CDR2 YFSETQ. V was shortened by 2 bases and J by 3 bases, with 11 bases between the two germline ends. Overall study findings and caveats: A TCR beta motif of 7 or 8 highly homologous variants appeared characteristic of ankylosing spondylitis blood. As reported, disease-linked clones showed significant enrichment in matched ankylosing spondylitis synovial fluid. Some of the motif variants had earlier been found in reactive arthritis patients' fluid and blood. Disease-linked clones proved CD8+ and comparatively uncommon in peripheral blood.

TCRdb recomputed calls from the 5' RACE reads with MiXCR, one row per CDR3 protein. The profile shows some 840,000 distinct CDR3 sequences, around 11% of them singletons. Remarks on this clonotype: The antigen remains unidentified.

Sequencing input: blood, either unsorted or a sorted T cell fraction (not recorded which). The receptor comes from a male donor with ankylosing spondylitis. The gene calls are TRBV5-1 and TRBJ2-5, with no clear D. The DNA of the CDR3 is TGCGCCAGCAGCTTTTATAGCAGAGAAGAGACCCAGTACTTC. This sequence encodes CASSFYSREETQYF.